The TCR beta chain under discussion was sequenced for a study of T cell responses to AZD1222 COVID-19 vaccine. Study-wide results and limits: Most donors were white British, females outnumbered males, and clonal diversity was possibly underestimated.

Measured with immunoSEQ multiplex PCR; TCRdb has only the in-frame clones, and not every one. The sample holds 140,000 to 150,000 clones; roughly 91% are singletons and the top ten take about 1.9%. As concerns this clone: The antigen remains unidentified.

This clonotype originated in an adult in good health. The sequences come from peripheral blood, collected on day 0 of AZD1222 vaccination.

The CDR3 nucleotides are TGTGCCAGCAGTTACTCGTCGGCGGGAGAGGGCGAGCAGTACTTC. Translating it yields CASSYSSAGEGEQYF. The chain combines TRBV6-2 or TRBV6-3 with TRBJ2-7; the match to TRBD2 covers 7 bases. Trimming removed 0 bases from V and 6 bases from J; junction bases left unmatched: 8. The CDR3 runs to 15 residues. Germline V gene data show CDR1 as MNHEY and CDR2 as SVGEGT.